This passage covers 23 T cell receptor beta chains from one sample sequenced in a study of blood T cell repertoires in COVID-19. The data were produced by immunoSEQ multiplex PCR, yet TCRdb's version contains in-frame clones alone and is incomplete. Of roughly 300,000 clones detected, about 90% appear once; the ten largest clones hold about 0.93%. The sequenced material came from PBMCs or T cells enriched from blood (not recorded which). The receptors originated from a woman younger than 45 who had recovered from COVID-19.

The J gene is TRBJ2-7, the V gene TRBV3-1 (or the pseudogene TRBV3-2); a weak D match, TRBD2 (5 bases). Germline assignment: CDR1 LGHDT and CDR2 YNNKEL (reference sequence). V was trimmed by 0 bases and J by 5 bases, leaving 8 bases between them. CDR3 length: 13 residues. The CDR3 protein is CASSQDERNEQYF. In DNA, the CDR3 is TGTGCCAGCAGCCAAGATGAGCGGAACGAGCAGTACTTC.

V usage is TRBV30 and J usage is TRBJ1-4; maybe TRBD1 (5 bases). The CDR3 totals 15 residues. Germline CDR1 reads GTSNPN; CDR2 reads SVGIG (reference sequence). The germline V and J ends were trimmed by 2 bases and 7 bases, with 17 bases remaining between them. The CDR3 sequence is CAWSPFRHGAEKLFF. Here the CDR3 DNA reads TGTGCCTGGAGTCCCTTTCGGCATGGGGCTGAAAAACTGTTTTTT.

J is TRBJ1-1 and V is TRBV4-3; D is possibly TRBD1 (6 bases). CDR1 LGHNA and CDR2 YSLEER come from the germline V gene. V lost 1 base to trimming and J lost 4 bases, with 10 bases between them. The CDR3 extends over 14 amino acids. The DNA for the CDR3 is TGCGCCAGCAGCCAAGGGGGACACCGCACTGAAGCTTTCTTT. This translates into CASSQGGHRTEAFF.

This rearrangement joins TRBV5-4 to TRBJ2-6; TRBD1 aligns across 9 bases. Germline V gene lookup returns CDR1 SGHNT and CDR2 YYREEE (reference sequence). The junction had 11 bases not matched to a gene; V was cut back by 4 bases and J by 0 bases. There are 19 residues in the CDR3. Here the CDR3 reads CASSLEFGTGYSGANVLTF. The CDR3 nucleotides read TGTGCCAGCAGCCTGGAGTTTGGGACAGGGTACTCTGGGGCCAACGTCCTGACTTTC.

This rearrangement joins TRBV30 to TRBJ1-1, with D possibly TRBD1 on 5 matching bases. Between the trimmed V and J ends, which lost 3 bases and 5 bases, there was a span of 10 bases. The length of the CDR3 is 12 residues. Germline CDR1 and CDR2: GTSNPN and SVGIG (reference sequence). The chain's CDR3 is CAWRGLRTEAFF. DNA for the CDR3: TGTGCCTGGAGGGGGCTACGGACTGAAGCTTTCTTT.

The V and J genes are TRBV27 and TRBJ2-7, with a tentative D call TRBD1 (6 bases). From germline, CDR1 is MNHEY and CDR2 SMNVEV (reference sequence). This CDR3 has 14 amino acids. V was pared by 5 bases and J by 1 base, with 12 bases between. The CDR3 DNA reads as TGTGCCAGCAGTCCCCGGACAGAATCCTACGAGCAGTACTTC. Translated, it gives CASSPRTESYEQYF.

The rearrangement joins TRBV28 to TRBJ1-1; TRBD1 agrees at 8 bases. Germline trimming cut 5 bases from V and 1 base from J; bases unmatched to any gene: 18. The CDR3 consists of 19 residues. Germline loops: CDR1 MDHEN, CDR2 SYDVKM. For the CDR3, the DNA is TGTGCCAGCAGTCCTTGGGGGGTACCTCGGACAGGGAAGAACACTGAAGCTTTCTTT. Translated: CASSPWGVPRTGKNTEAFF.

The gene calls are TRBV5-6 and TRBJ1-1, with D perhaps TRBD1 (5 bases). The germline V gene encodes CDR1 SGHDT and CDR2 YYEEEE. The CDR3 has 15 amino acids. V was cut by 4 bases and J by 1 base, with 14 bases left in between. CDR3 nucleotide sequence: TGTGCCAGCAGCCCCGAAGGCAGGGAGAACACTGAAGCTTTCTTT. As protein: CASSPEGRENTEAFF. The full variable domain, its missing parts supplied by reference TRBV5-6 and TRBJ1-1, is DAGVTQSPTHLIKTRGQQVTLRCSPKSGHDTVSWYQQALGQGPQFIFQYYEEEERQRGNFPDRFSGHQFPNYSSELNVNALLLGDSALYLCASSPEGRENTEAFFGQGTRLTVV.

This chain uses TRBV7-8 with TRBJ2-7, with TRBD2 identical over 12 bases. Germline V gives CDR1 SGHVS, CDR2 FQNEAQ. V lost 5 bases, J lost 1 base, and 6 bases stayed unmatched. The CDR3 consists of 16 residues. As DNA, the CDR3 is TGTGCCAGCAGCCGAACTAGCGGGGGGACTTCCTACGAGCAGTACTTC. Its protein is CASSRTSGGTSYEQYF.

The rearrangement joins TRBV15 to TRBJ1-2; TRBD1 aligns across 7 bases. The CDR3 is made up of 16 amino acids. Germline values: CDR1 LNHNV, CDR2 YYDKDF (reference sequence). The J segment lost 4 bases and the V segment lost 0 bases, leaving 8 bases of the junction unmatched. Here the CDR3 DNA reads TGTGCCACCAGCAGAGACACTACAGGGGCGGGCTATGGCTACACCTTC. The encoded protein is CATSRDTTGAGYGYTF. The entire variable domain, with the rest obtained from reference TRBV15 and TRBJ1-2, is as follows: DAMVIQNPRYQVTQFGKPVTLSCSQTLNHNVMYWYQQKSSQAPKLLFHYYDKDFNNEADTPDNFQSRRPNTSFCFLDIRSPGLGDTAMYLCATSRDTTGAGYGYTFGSGTRLTVV.

This rearrangement joins TRBV19 to TRBJ1-2; D not certain. V dropped 3 bases and J dropped 8 bases, with 10 bases sitting between them. Looked up from germline, CDR1 is LNHDA and CDR2 is SQIVND (reference sequence). This CDR3 spans 12 amino acids. The CDR3 DNA sequence: TGTGCCAGTAGTATCGGGGAAGGCGGCTACACCTTC. It encodes CASSIGEGGYTF.

The gene calls are TRBV7-2 and TRBJ1-1, with D possibly being TRBD1 (5 bases). Germline CDR1 is SGHTA and CDR2 is FQGNSA. V lost 0 bases and J lost 0, with 20 bases in between. The CDR3 covers 19 residues. The DNA of the CDR3 is TGTGCCAGCAGCTTAGCTCTCGGGGGGTATGTGCGTATGAACACTGAAGCTTTCTTT. As protein: CASSLALGGYVRMNTEAFF. The entire variable domain, with the rest obtained from reference TRBV7-2 and TRBJ1-1, is as follows: GAGVSQSPSNKVTEKGKDVELRCDPISGHTALYWYRQSLGQGLEFLIYFQGNSAPDKSGLPSDRFSAERTGGSVSTLTIQRTQQEDSAVYLCASSLALGGYVRMNTEAFFGQGTRLTVV.

J is TRBJ2-2 and V is TRBV27, with 7 bases lining up with TRBD2. This CDR3 spans 14 amino acids. V lost 6 bases and J lost 4; bases outside the gene matches: 5. CDR1 is MNHEY, CDR2 SMNVEV, per germline (reference sequence). Written as DNA, the CDR3 is TGTGCCAGCAGGCCAGCGGGGCCCACCGGGGAGCTGTTTTTT. Its protein is CASRPAGPTGELFF.

The rearrangement uses TRBV5-1 and TRBJ2-3; TRBD2 is a possible D gene (6 bases). The CDR3 length is 16 residues. V lost 1 base to trimming and J lost 0 bases, with 12 bases between them. Germline V gene data show CDR1 as SGHRS and CDR2 as YFSETQ. The CDR3 DNA reads as TGCGCCAGCAGCTTGACGGGAGCAAGTAGCACAGATACGCAGTATTTT. Protein sequence: CASSLTGASSTDTQYF. Together with reference TRBV5-1 and TRBJ2-3, the CDR3 gives the full variable domain: KAGVTQTPRYLIKTRGQQVTLSCSPISGHRSVSWYQQTPGQGLQFLFEYFSETQRNKGNFPGRFSGRQFSNSRSEMNVSTLELGDSALYLCASSLTGASSTDTQYFGPGTRLTVL.

The J gene is TRBJ1-4, the V gene TRBV30; 10 bases are shared with TRBD1. The CDR3 extends over 15 amino acids. The V gene's germline CDR1 is GTSNPN and CDR2 SVGIG (reference sequence). The V gene end was trimmed by 0 bases and the J gene end by 8 bases; junction bases not matched to a gene: 6. In DNA, the CDR3 is TGTGCCTGGAGTGTACTGACAGGGGGCGCGGAAAAACTGTTTTTT. Encoded protein: CAWSVLTGGAEKLFF.

The genes are TRBV18 and TRBJ1-6, with D perhaps matching TRBD1 (6 bases). Between the trimmed V and J ends, which lost 1 base and 4 bases, there was a span of 8 bases. CDR3 length: 15 residues. Germline-derived CDR1 and CDR2 are KGHSH and LQKENI. CDR3 region: CASSPRTDYNSPLHF. In nucleotides, the CDR3 is TGTGCCAGCTCACCACGGACAGATTATAATTCACCCCTCCACTTT.

Only a few counts were recorded for this clone. Here the CDR3 reads CASSPTRGSGNTIYF. In DNA, the CDR3 is TGTGCCAGCAGTCCCACGCGAGGCTCTGGAAACACCATATATTTT. The chain links TRBV27 to TRBJ1-3; D gene uncertain. In germline, CDR1 is MNHEY, CDR2 SMNVEV (reference sequence). This CDR3 spans 15 amino acids. Trimming stripped 5 bases from V and 0 bases from J, with 11 bases between.

V and J are TRBV7-2 and TRBJ2-5; 7 bases agree with TRBD2. V shed 5 bases, J shed 4 bases, and the junction held 7 bases outside the gene matches. Germline loops: CDR1 SGHTA, CDR2 FQGNSA. This CDR3 is 14 amino acids long. This CDR3 is CASSPEGGGETQYF. The CDR3 DNA reads TGTGCCAGCAGCCCCGAAGGCGGGGGAGAGACCCAGTACTTC.

This clone appeared once. This chain links TRBV21-1 with TRBJ2-7; no DNA check was done on the table's D call, TRBD2. TRBV21-1 is a recognized pseudogene. This CDR3 has 15 amino acids. The CDR3 DNA follows: TGTGCCAGCAGCAAAGGCCCGGGACTGATCTACGAGCAGTACTTC. This sequence encodes CASSKGPGLIYEQYF.

In this sample, this clone turned up once. The rearrangement links TRBV11-2 to TRBJ2-1; possibly TRBD2 for D (5 bases). V lost 5 bases and J 4 bases, leaving 12 bases between the germline ends. The germline V gene encodes CDR1 SGHAT and CDR2 FQNNGV. This CDR3 contains 14 residues. This CDR3 reads CASSLATRYNEQFF. The CDR3 DNA is TGTGCCAGCAGCCTCGCAACTAGATACAATGAGCAGTTCTTC.

The V call is TRBV5-1, the J call TRBJ1-3; D not resolved. The V and J ends lost 4 bases and 1 base respectively, with 9 bases between them. CDR3 length equals 14 residues. Germline V gives CDR1 SGHRS, CDR2 YFSETQ. CDR3 sequence: CASSPQISGNTIYF. The CDR3 DNA sequence: TGCGCCAGCAGCCCCCAGATATCTGGAAACACCATATATTTT.

V gene TRBV24-1 combines with J gene TRBJ1-5; D is ambiguous. This CDR3 has 14 amino acids. Germline V gives CDR1 KGHDR, CDR2 SFDVKD. DNA of the CDR3: TGTGCAACGGCGGAAACTAATAGCAATCAGCCCCAGCATTTT. This gives the protein CATAETNSNQPQHF.

This chain links TRBV29-1 with TRBJ1-1; D not certain. The CDR3 contains 14 residues. Germline loops: CDR1 SQVTM, CDR2 ANQGSEA. V lost 1 base, J lost 0 bases, and 9 bases lay in between. In nucleotides, the CDR3 is TGCAGCGTTGAAGCCTCCCGGGTGAACACTGAAGCTTTCTTT. It encodes CSVEASRVNTEAFF.